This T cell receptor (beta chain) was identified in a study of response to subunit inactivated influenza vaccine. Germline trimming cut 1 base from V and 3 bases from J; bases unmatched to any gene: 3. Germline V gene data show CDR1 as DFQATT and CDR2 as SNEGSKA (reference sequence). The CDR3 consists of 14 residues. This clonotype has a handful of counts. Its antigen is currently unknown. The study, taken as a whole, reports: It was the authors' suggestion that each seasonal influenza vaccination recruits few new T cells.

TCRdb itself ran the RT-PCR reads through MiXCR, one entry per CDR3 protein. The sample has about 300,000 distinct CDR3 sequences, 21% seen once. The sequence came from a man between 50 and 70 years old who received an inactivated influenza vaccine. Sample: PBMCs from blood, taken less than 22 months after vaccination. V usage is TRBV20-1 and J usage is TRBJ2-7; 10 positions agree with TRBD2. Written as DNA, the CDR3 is TGCAGTGCTAGAGGTCTAGCGGGAGTCTACGAGCAGTACTTC. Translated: CSARGLAGVYEQYF.